This TCR beta chain originates from a study of cytomegalovirus exposure and HLA in healthy donors. Study outcomes and limitations: A later analysis appeared to link common viral pathogens to several of the most significant clusters. One variant, a missense change in DCLRE1C, was linked in a later analysis to TCR beta V- and J-gene trimming. It was taken for granted in presence/absence analyses that sequencing depth across donors was roughly uniform.

Worth noting for this clone: Antigen unknown.

The PCR used 60 Vbeta and 13 Jbeta primers. Sequencing used immunoSEQ multiplex PCR; TCRdb keeps in-frame clones, though not all of them. In total, the table holds 100,000 to 150,000 clones. The sequence derives from a woman aged 40 to 50 in good health and CMV-seropositive. Sample: PBMCs.

CDR3 sequence (DNA): TGCGCCAGCAGCTTGGTTCGGACTAGCGGTACCTACGAGCAGTACTTC. Its translation is CASSLVRTSGTYEQYF. The rearrangement uses TRBV5-1 and TRBJ2-7; 10 bases map to TRBD2. Germline loops: CDR1 SGHRS, CDR2 YFSETQ. The CDR3 is 16 residues long. J was trimmed by 2 bases and V by 0 bases; bases with no gene match: 5.